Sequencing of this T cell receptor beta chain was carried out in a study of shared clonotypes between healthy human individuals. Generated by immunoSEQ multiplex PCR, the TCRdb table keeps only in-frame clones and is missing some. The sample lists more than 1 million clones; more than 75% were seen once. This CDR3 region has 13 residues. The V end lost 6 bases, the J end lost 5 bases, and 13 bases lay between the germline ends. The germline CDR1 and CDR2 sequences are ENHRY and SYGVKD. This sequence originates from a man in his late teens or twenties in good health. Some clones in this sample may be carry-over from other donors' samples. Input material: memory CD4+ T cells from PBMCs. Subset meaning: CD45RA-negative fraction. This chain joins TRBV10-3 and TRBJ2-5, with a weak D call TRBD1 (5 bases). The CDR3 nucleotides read TGTGCCATCAGGGACGCTGGGGCGGAGACCCAGTACTTC. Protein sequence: CAIRDAGAETQYF.